This T cell receptor beta chain is drawn from a study of T cell responses to AZD1222 COVID-19 vaccine. Study-wide findings and caveats: Increased Spike-specific TCR breadth and depth were observed after two AZD1222 doses. Clonal diversity may have been underestimated in mostly white British donors. Samples come after the peak T cell response, not at day 14.

This clone was observed a few times. Its antigen is not identified. Repertoires were generated with immunoSEQ multiplex PCR, while TCRdb's copy carries only in-frame clones and drops some. The sample lists 100,000 or so clones, 84% occurring once. This sequence originates from an adult in good health. Sequencing used peripheral blood, obtained on day 0 of AZD1222 vaccination.

The CDR3 DNA sequence: TGTGCCTCCACCGGGGCTAGCGGGAGTGGTGAGCAGTTCTTC. This sequence encodes CASTGASGSGEQFF. The V call is TRBV19, the J call TRBJ2-1; 10 positions agree with TRBD2. With 11 bases clipped from V and 9 bases from J, the junction kept 13 bases outside the gene matches. The germline V gene has CDR1 LNHDA and CDR2 SQIVND (reference sequence). This CDR3 is 14 amino acids long.